These 21 T cell receptor beta chains share one sample of origin, sequenced in a study of blood T cell repertoires in COVID-19. The method was immunoSEQ multiplex PCR; TCRdb's version includes in-frame clones alone and lacks a portion of them. Of 220,000 or so clones in the sample, 70% to 85% were seen once. The sequenced material came from peripheral blood. These receptors were taken from a woman of 80 years or more with acute or convalescent COVID-19.

CDR3 sequence reads: CASSFSEAVLTF. CDR3 nucleotides: TGCGCCAGCAGCTTTTCAGAAGCGGTCCTGACTTTC. V and J are TRBV5-1 and TRBJ2-6; D unresolved. V shed 2 bases and J shed 13 bases, with 10 bases lying between them. Looked up from germline, CDR1 is SGHRS and CDR2 is YFSETQ. The CDR3 has 12 amino acids.

V gene TRBV3-1 (or the pseudogene TRBV3-2) combines with J gene TRBJ1-4, with 9 bases fitting TRBD1. Germline CDR1 reads LGHDT; CDR2 reads YNNKEL (reference sequence). CDR3 length: 14 residues. The V segment lost 4 bases and the J segment 8 bases; nucleotides outside the gene matches: 5. The CDR3 nucleotides read TGTGCCAGCAGCCTGGGACAGGGCCGCGAAAAACTGTTTTTT. It is translated as CASSLGQGREKLFF.

This clone was detected only once. This chain connects TRBV30 to TRBJ1-5, with D hard to call. The CDR3 totals 13 residues. V was cut by 3 bases and J by 7 bases, with 13 bases left in between. The germline V gene has CDR1 GTSNPN and CDR2 SVGIG (reference sequence). CDR3 in amino acids: CAWSLRGHQPQHF. The CDR3 DNA reads TGTGCCTGGAGCCTTCGGGGTCACCAGCCCCAGCATTTT.

V gene TRBV5-1 combines with J gene TRBJ2-2; 9 bases map to TRBD2. CDR3 size: 16 residues. Germline CDR1 SGHRS, CDR2 YFSETQ. Trimming removed 1 base from V and 5 bases from J; junction bases left unmatched: 6. The CDR3 DNA reads as TGCGCCAGCAGCTTGTTTCTAGCGGGAAGAACCGGGGAGCTGTTTTTT. Encoded protein: CASSLFLAGRTGELFF.

The rearrangement joins TRBV29-1 to TRBJ1-4, with TRBD1 matching over 7 bases. CDR3 length: 14 residues. Germline CDR1 reads SQVTM; CDR2 reads ANQGSEA. The ends lost 6 bases at V and 9 bases at J; junction bases unmatched: 13. As DNA, the CDR3 is TGCAGCGTGAGAGAACGGGACAGATATCAAAAACTGTTTTTT. It codes for CSVRERDRYQKLFF.

In DNA, the CDR3 is TGTGCCAGCAGCCCTAACGCTGGGCAGGGGACTGAAGCTTTCTTT. It codes for CASSPNAGQGTEAFF. J is TRBJ1-1 and V is TRBV14; maybe TRBD1 (6 bases). CDR1 and CDR2 from the germline V gene are SGHDN and FVKESK. This CDR3 has 15 amino acids. The V end was cut by 4 bases, the J end by 5 bases, with 17 bases between.

The rearrangement joins TRBV6-5 to TRBJ2-2, with no clear D. The V end was cut by 4 bases, the J end by 4 bases, with 13 bases between. CDR1 is MNHEY and CDR2 is SVGAGI in the germline V gene. The CDR3 loop spans 15 amino acids. For the CDR3, the DNA is TGTGCCAGCAGTTCCCTGGCCATCGCCACCGGGGAGCTGTTTTTT. It codes for CASSSLAIATGELFF.

The chain links TRBV19 to TRBJ2-1; 14 bases fit TRBD2. This CDR3 is built from 20 residues. The junction had 14 bases not matched to a gene; V was cut back by 7 bases and J by 0 bases. Germline CDR1 reads LNHDA; CDR2 reads SQIVND (reference sequence). The CDR3 sequence: CASTLAGLAGGASSYNEQFF. CDR3 DNA: TGTGCCAGTACTCTTGCCGGACTAGCGGGGGGAGCGAGCTCCTACAATGAGCAGTTCTTC.

The CDR3 loop reads CASSQGREVDTQYF. The CDR3 bases are TGTGCCAGCAGCCAAGGCCGGGAGGTGGATACGCAGTATTTT. The chain employs TRBV3-1 (or the pseudogene TRBV3-2) and TRBJ2-3; 7 positions match TRBD2. The CDR3 consists of 14 residues. The V segment lost 1 base and the J segment 6 bases; nucleotides outside the gene matches: 4. Per germline, CDR1 LGHDT and CDR2 YNNKEL (reference sequence).

As to this clone: Other nucleotide sequences from this sample produce the same CDR3. Here the CDR3 reads CASSLGGGNTEAFF. The CDR3 nucleotides read TGTGCCAGCAGCTTAGGCGGGGGAAACACTGAAGCTTTCTTT. The V and J genes are TRBV11-3 and TRBJ1-1; the D gene is possibly TRBD1 (5 bases). V lost 1 base to trimming and J lost 2 bases, with 8 bases between them. Germline CDR1 SGHNT, CDR2 YENEEA. CDR3 length: 14 amino acids.

Only one count was recorded for this clone. The J gene is TRBJ1-4, the V gene TRBV6-5, with TRBD1 identical over 8 bases. The CDR3 totals 14 residues. V was pared by 2 bases and J by 8 bases, with 4 bases of the junction left unmatched. The germline V gene has CDR1 MNHEY and CDR2 SVGAGI. The CDR3 spells CASSYDRGGEKLFF. The CDR3 DNA follows: TGTGCCAGCAGTTACGACAGGGGTGGCGAAAAACTGTTTTTT.

The chain is built from TRBV27 and TRBJ2-3; TRBD2 aligns across 8 bases. V lost 7 bases, J lost 2 bases, and 8 bases stayed unmatched. The CDR3 contains 15 residues. Germline-derived CDR1 and CDR2 are MNHEY and SMNVEV (reference sequence). This CDR3 is CASIPSGSPTDTQYF. The CDR3 DNA reads TGTGCCAGCATCCCCAGCGGGAGTCCCACAGATACGCAGTATTTT.

The CDR3 region is CASSDGTEFTGELFF. The CDR3 region has the DNA TGTGCCAGCAGTGACGGGACAGAGTTCACCGGGGAGCTGTTTTTT. This chain links TRBV2 with TRBJ2-2, with 7 bases fitting TRBD1. Germline assignment: CDR1 SNHLY and CDR2 FYNNEI. With 3 bases clipped from V and 4 bases from J, the junction kept 5 bases outside the gene matches. CDR3 size: 15 residues.

This chain joins TRBV7-3 and TRBJ1-1; D gene ambiguous. This CDR3 has 13 residues. V lost 0 bases and J 11 bases, leaving 13 bases between the germline ends. Germline V gene sequence: CDR1 SGHTA, CDR2 FQGTGA. CDR3 residues: CASSLTANERAFF. The CDR3 DNA sequence: TGTGCCAGCAGCTTAACGGCGAATGAGCGGGCTTTCTTT.

V and J are TRBV4-1 and TRBJ1-5; 7 positions match TRBD1. The CDR3 runs to 17 residues. Germline lookup yields CDR1 MGHRA and CDR2 YSYEKL. J gave up 2 bases and V 1 base, and 8 bases lay outside the gene matches. This CDR3 reads CASSQVGTARGNQPQHF. As DNA, the CDR3 is TGCGCCAGCAGCCAAGTGGGGACAGCACGGGGCAATCAGCCCCAGCATTTT.

A few counts support this clone. The chain combines TRBV5-4 with TRBJ1-4; TRBD1 aligns across 10 bases. V was clipped by 6 bases and J by 7 bases; unmatched bases: 6. CDR3 size: 14 residues. CDR1 is SGHNT and CDR2 is YYREEE in the germline V gene (reference sequence). CDR3 loop: CASIWTGGGEKLFF. CDR3 coding DNA: TGTGCCAGCATCTGGACAGGGGGGGGTGAAAAACTGTTTTTT.

The V and J genes are TRBV6-6 and TRBJ1-2, with D maybe TRBD1 (5 bases). The CDR3 is made up of 12 amino acids. CDR1 MNHNY and CDR2 SVGAGI come from the germline V gene (reference sequence). V was trimmed by 5 bases and J by 3 bases, leaving 7 bases between them. CDR3 loop: CASSQGDYGYTF. As DNA, the CDR3 is TGTGCCAGCAGTCAGGGAGACTATGGCTACACCTTC.

This clone was found a few times. V is TRBV5-1 and J is TRBJ1-2, with a weak D call TRBD1 (6 bases). CDR1 and CDR2 from the germline V gene are SGHRS and YFSETQ. This CDR3 comprises 15 residues. Trimming removed 0 bases from V and 4 bases from J, with 13 bases in between. CDR3 protein: CASSLALRGSYGYTF. The CDR3 DNA sequence: TGCGCCAGCAGCTTGGCCCTCAGGGGCTCCTATGGCTACACCTTC.

The gene calls are TRBV15 and TRBJ1-1, with D maybe TRBD1 (5 bases). Germline lookup yields CDR1 LNHNV and CDR2 YYDKDF (reference sequence). The length of the CDR3 is 16 residues. Trimming stripped 0 bases from V and 1 base from J, with 12 bases between. DNA of the CDR3: TGTGCCACCAGCAGAGATTGGGGCAGGGAGAACACTGAAGCTTTCTTT. Protein sequence: CATSRDWGRENTEAFF.

J is TRBJ1-5 and V is TRBV5-6; the D gene is possibly TRBD1 (5 bases). The CDR3 is made up of 15 amino acids. Trimming took off 6 bases at V and 4 bases at J, with 17 bases between the two ends. Looked up from germline, CDR1 is SGHDT and CDR2 is YYEEEE. The CDR3 bases are TGTGCCAGCACCTCCCAGGAGGGGAGGAATCAGCCCCAGCATTTT. Its translation is CASTSQEGRNQPQHF.

The chain has TRBV20-1 and TRBJ1-2; TRBD1 might be the D (6 bases). The CDR3 sequence is 14 residues long. V gave up 3 bases and J gave up 1 base, with 12 bases separating them. CDR1 and CDR2 (germline): DFQATT, SNEGSKA (reference sequence). The DNA for the CDR3 is TGCAGTGCTAGTGGTACAGGGTTTAACTATGGCTACACCTTC. Its protein product is CSASGTGFNYGYTF.